This TCR beta chain was identified in a study of T cells in Graves' hyperthyroidism and ophthalmopathy. The CDR3 length is 11 residues. V lost 2 bases and J 8 bases, leaving 9 bases between the germline ends. Germline assignment: CDR1 GTSNPN and CDR2 SVGIG (reference sequence). RNA transcripts served as the template for amplifying TCR beta CDR3 regions. Primed by the HTBI set, a first-round RT-PCR was run on the TCR CDR3. TCRdb redid the calling of the multiplex PCR reads with MiXCR, one entry per CDR3 protein. The data show 220,000 or so distinct CDR3 sequences, 15% to 20% seen once. This clonotype was observed at least ten times. Uncontrolled infection, other autoimmune disease, pregnancy and lactation each barred patients from inclusion.

The TCR originated in a woman aged 18-29 years with Graves' ophthalmopathy. Sequenced material: blood. This chain links TRBV30 with TRBJ2-5; D possibly corresponds to TRBD1 (5 bases). CDR3 bases: TGTGCCTGGAGTCAGGGTGTAACCCAGTACTTC. Protein sequence: CAWSQGVTQYF. The whole variable domain, remainder taken from reference TRBV30 and TRBJ2-5, is SQTIHQWPATLVQPVGSPLSLECTVEGTSNPNLYWYRQAAGRGLQLLFYSVGIGQISSEVPQNLSASRPQDRQFILSSKKLLLSDSGFYLCAWSQGVTQYFGPGTRLLVL.